This TCR beta chain came from a study of Ad26.COV2.S vaccination and SARS-CoV-2 variants. The overall study: The trial was COV1001 and the donor's arm was Ad26.COV2.S. Study-wide results and limits: Reports say spike-specific CD8+ and CD4+ T cell responses covered substantial breadth after vaccination.

Clones were read by immunoSEQ multiplex PCR, and TCRdb kept only the in-frame ones, dropping some. The repertoire holds hundreds of thousands of clones, with roughly 87% as singletons. This clone appeared once. Its antigen remains unknown. Treatment described: roughly 18 received Ad26.COV2.S at low or high dose, single or two shots; several received placebo; per-sample allocation not given. At day 63 after the first vaccine or placebo injection, samples were drawn. With V trimmed by 4 bases and J by 0 bases, 6 bases remained unmatched. This CDR3 comprises 14 residues. Germline CDR1 is GTSNPN and CDR2 is SVGIG (reference sequence).

The genes are TRBV30 and TRBJ2-7, with TRBD2 matching over 7 bases. Sequenced here: peripheral blood, sampled in a trial of Ad26.COV2.S vaccine versus placebo. The clonotype was recovered from a person between 18 and 65 years old who received the Ad26.COV2.S COVID-19 vaccine or a placebo. CDR3: CAWKAGHSSYEQYF. As DNA, the CDR3 is TGTGCCTGGAAAGCGGGGCATAGCTCCTACGAGCAGTACTTC.